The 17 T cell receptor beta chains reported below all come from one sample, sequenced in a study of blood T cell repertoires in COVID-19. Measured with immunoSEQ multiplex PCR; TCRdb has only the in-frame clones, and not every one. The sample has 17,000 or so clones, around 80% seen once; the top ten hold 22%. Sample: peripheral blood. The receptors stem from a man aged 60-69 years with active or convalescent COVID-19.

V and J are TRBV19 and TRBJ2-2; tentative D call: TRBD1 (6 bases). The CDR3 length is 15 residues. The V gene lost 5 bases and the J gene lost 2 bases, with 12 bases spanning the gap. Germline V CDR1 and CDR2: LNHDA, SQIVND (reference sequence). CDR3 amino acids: CASSAQGFNTGELFF. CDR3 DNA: TGTGCCAGTAGTGCACAGGGATTTAACACCGGGGAGCTGTTTTTT.

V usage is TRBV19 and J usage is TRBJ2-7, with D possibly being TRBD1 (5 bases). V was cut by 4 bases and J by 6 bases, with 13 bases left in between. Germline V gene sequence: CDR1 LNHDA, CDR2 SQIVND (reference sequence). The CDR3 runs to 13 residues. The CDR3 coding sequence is TGTGCCAGTAGTAACGGCAGGCAGGGCGAGCAGTACTTC. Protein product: CASSNGRQGEQYF. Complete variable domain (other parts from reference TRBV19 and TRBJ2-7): DGGITQSPKYLFRKEGQNVTLSCEQNLNHDAMYWYRQDPGQGLRLIYYSQIVNDFQKGDIAEGYSVSREKKESFPLTVTSAQKNPTAFYLCASSNGRQGEQYFGPGTRLTVT.

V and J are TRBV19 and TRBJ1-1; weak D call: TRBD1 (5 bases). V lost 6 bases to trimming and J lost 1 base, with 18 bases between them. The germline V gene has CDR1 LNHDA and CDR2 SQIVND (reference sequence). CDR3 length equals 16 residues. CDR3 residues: CASRFAGGVWNTEAFF. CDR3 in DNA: TGTGCCAGTAGGTTCGCAGGAGGGGTCTGGAACACTGAAGCTTTCTTT.

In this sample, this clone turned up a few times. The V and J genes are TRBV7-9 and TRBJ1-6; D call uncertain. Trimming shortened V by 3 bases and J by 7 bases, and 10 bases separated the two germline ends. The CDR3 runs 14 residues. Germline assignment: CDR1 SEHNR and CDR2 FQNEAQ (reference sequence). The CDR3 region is CASSFSGSNSPLHF. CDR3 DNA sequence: TGTGCCAGCAGCTTCTCCGGTTCCAATTCACCCCTCCACTTT. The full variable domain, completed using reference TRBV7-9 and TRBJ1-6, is DTGVSQNPRHKITKRGQNVTFRCDPISEHNRLYWYRQTLGQGPEFLTYFQNEAQLEKSRLLSDRFSAERPKGSFSTLEIQRTEQGDSAMYLCASSFSGSNSPLHFGNGTRLTVT.

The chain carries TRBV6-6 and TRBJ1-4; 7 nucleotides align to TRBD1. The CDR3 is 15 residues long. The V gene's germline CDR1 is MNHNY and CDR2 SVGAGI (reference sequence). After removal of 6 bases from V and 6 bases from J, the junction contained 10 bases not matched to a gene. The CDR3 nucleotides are TGTGCCAGCAGGCCGACAGGGTTTGTGGATGAAAAACTGTTTTTT. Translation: CASRPTGFVDEKLFF.

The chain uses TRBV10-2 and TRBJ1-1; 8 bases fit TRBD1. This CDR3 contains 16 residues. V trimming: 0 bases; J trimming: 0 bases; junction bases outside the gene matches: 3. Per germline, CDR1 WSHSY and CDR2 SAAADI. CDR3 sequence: CASSESKTGVNTEAFF. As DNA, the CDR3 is TGCGCCAGCAGTGAGTCGAAGACAGGGGTGAACACTGAAGCTTTCTTT.

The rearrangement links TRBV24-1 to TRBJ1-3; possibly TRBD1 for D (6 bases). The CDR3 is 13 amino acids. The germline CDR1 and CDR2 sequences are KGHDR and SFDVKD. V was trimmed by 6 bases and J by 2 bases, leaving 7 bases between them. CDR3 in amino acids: CATSSGAGNTIYF. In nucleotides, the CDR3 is TGTGCCACCAGTTCAGGGGCTGGAAACACCATATATTTT.

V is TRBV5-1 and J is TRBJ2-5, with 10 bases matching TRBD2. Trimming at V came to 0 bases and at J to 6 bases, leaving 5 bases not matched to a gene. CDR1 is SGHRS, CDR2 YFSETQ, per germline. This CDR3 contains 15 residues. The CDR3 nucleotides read TGCGCCAGCAGCTTGGGGCTAGCGGGAGAACAGACCCAGTACTTC. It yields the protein CASSLGLAGEQTQYF. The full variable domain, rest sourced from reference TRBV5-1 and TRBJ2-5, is KAGVTQTPRYLIKTRGQQVTLSCSPISGHRSVSWYQQTPGQGLQFLFEYFSETQRNKGNFPGRFSGRQFSNSRSEMNVSTLELGDSALYLCASSLGLAGEQTQYFGPGTRLLVL.

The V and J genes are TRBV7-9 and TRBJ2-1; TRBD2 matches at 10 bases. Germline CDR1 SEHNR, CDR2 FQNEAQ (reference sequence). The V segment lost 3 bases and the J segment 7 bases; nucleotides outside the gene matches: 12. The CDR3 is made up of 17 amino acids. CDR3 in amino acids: CASSLSSSGRLRNEQFF. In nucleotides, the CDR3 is TGTGCCAGCAGCTTGAGTTCTAGCGGGAGACTTAGGAATGAGCAGTTCTTC.

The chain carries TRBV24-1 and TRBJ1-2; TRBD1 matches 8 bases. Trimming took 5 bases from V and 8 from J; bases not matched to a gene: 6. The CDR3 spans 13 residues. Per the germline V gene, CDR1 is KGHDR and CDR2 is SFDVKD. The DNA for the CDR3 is TGTGCCACCAGTGGCCCAGGGGGCACAGGCTACACCTTC. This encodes CATSGPGGTGYTF.

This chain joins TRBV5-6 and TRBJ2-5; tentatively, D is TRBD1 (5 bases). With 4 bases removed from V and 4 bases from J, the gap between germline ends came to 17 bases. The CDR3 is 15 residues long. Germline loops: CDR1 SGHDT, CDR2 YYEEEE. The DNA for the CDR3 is TGTGCCAGCAGCGCGTTCAGATACAGGTCAGAGACCCAGTACTTC. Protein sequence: CASSAFRYRSETQYF. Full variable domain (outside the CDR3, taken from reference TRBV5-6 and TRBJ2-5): DAGVTQSPTHLIKTRGQQVTLRCSPKSGHDTVSWYQQALGQGPQFIFQYYEEEERQRGNFPDRFSGHQFPNYSSELNVNALLLGDSALYLCASSAFRYRSETQYFGPGTRLLVL.

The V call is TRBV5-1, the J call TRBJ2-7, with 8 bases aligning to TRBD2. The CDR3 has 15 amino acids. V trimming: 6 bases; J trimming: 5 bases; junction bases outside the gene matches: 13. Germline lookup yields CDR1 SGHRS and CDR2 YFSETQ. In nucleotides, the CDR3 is TGCGCCAGCAAACCTTATTTAGTAGCGGGGAACGAGCAGTACTTC. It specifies CASKPYLVAGNEQYF.

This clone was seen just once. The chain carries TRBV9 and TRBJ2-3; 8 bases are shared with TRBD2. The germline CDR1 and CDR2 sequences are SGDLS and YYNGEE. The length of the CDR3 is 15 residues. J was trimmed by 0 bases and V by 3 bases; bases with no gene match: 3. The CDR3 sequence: CASSGSGVSTDTQYF. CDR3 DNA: TGTGCCAGCAGCGGTAGCGGGGTAAGCACAGATACGCAGTATTTT.

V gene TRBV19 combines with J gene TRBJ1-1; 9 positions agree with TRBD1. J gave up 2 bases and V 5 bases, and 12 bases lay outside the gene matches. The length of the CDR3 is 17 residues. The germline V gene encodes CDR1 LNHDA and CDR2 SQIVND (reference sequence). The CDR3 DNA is TGTGCCAGTAGTGTCTCGGGACAGGGATGGGTCAACACTGAAGCTTTCTTT. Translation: CASSVSGQGWVNTEAFF.

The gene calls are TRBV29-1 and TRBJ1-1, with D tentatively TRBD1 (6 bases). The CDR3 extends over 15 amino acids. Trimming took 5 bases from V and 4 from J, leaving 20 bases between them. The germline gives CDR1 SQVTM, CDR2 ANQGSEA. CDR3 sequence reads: CSVPTTRGGGTEAFF. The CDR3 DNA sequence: TGCAGCGTTCCCACGACGAGAGGGGGGGGCACTGAAGCTTTCTTT.

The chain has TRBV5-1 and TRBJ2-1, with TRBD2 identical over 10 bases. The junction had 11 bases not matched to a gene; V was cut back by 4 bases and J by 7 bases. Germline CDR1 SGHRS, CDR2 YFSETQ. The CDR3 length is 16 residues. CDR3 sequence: CASSPLSSGSANEQFF. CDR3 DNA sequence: TGCGCCAGCAGCCCTCTTTCTAGCGGGAGTGCTAATGAGCAGTTCTTC.

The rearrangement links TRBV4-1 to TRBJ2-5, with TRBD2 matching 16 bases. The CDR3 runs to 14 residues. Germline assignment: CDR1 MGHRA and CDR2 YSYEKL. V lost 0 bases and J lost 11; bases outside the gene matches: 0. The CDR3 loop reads CASSQEGLAGGQYF. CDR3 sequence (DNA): TGCGCCAGCAGCCAAGAGGGACTAGCGGGAGGGCAGTACTTC.